What follows describes a single TCR beta chain. This entry is derived from a study of shared clonotypes between healthy human individuals. Investigators divided CD4+ cells into CD45RA+ naive and CD45RA-negative memory subsets. V lost 4 bases, J lost 3 bases, and 13 bases lay in between. This CDR3 is built from 14 residues. Germline V gene sequence: CDR1 MDHEN, CDR2 SYDVKM. The repertoire was sequenced with immunoSEQ multiplex PCR; TCRdb's copy has only in-frame clones and lacks some. The sample holds approximately 2.3 million clones, approximately 95% seen once. The clonotype originates from a man aged 18 to 29 in good health. Some clones in this sample may be carry-over from other donors' samples. The sequenced material came from naive CD4+ T cells from PBMCs. Subset reported: CD45RA+ positively selected. The chain links TRBV28 to TRBJ2-7; maybe TRBD1 (5 bases). The CDR3 loop is CASSWGSLFYEQYF. The CDR3 nucleotides read TGTGCCAGCAGTTGGGGCAGCCTATTCTACGAGCAGTACTTC. Full variable domain (remainder filled in from reference TRBV28 and TRBJ2-7): DVKVTQSSRYLVKRTGEKVFLECVQDMDHENMFWYRQDPGLGLRLIYFSYDVKMKEKGDIPEGYSVSREKKERFSLILESASTNQTSMYLCASSWGSLFYEQYFGPGTRLTVT.